This T cell receptor (beta chain) emerged from a study of cytomegalovirus exposure and HLA in healthy donors. This clone occurred once. Researchers ran the PCR with 60 Vbeta and 13 Jbeta primers. The table came from immunoSEQ multiplex PCR; TCRdb's copy has only in-frame clones and leaves some out. The sample has tens of thousands of clones, approximately 79% seen once. After removal of 3 bases from V and 8 bases from J, the junction contained 9 bases not matched to a gene. The CDR3 is 14 residues long. Germline CDR1 SGDLS, CDR2 YYNGEE. The receptor was isolated from a man aged 25 to 45 in good health and CMV-seronegative. The chain employs TRBV9 and TRBJ1-2; 8 bases line up with TRBD1. The sample comprised PBMCs. DNA of the CDR3: TGTGCCAGCAGCGCCCTCAGGGGGCCGGGCGGCTACACCTTC. This codes for CASSALRGPGGYTF. Looking up the rest from reference TRBV9 and TRBJ1-2 gives the full variable domain: DSGVTQTPKHLITATGQRVTLRCSPRSGDLSVYWYQQSLDQGLQFLIQYYNGEERAKGNILERFSAQQFPDLHSELNLSSLELGDSALYFCASSALRGPGGYTFGSGTRLTVV.